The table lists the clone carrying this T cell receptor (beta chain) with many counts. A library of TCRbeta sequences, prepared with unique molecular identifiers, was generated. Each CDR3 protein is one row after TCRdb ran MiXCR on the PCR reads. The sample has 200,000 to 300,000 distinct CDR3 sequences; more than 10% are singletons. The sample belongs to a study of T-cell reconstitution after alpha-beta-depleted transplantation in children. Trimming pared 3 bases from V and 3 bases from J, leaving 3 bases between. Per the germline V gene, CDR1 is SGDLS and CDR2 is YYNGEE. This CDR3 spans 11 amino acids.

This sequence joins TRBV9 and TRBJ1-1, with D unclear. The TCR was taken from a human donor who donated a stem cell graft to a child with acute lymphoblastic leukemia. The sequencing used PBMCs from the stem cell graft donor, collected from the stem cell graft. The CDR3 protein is CASSGDTEAFF. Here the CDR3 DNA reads TGTGCCAGCAGCGGTGACACTGAAGCTTTCTTT.